Shown below are 25 T cell receptor beta chains from a single sample sequenced in a study of CD8 T cells in Susac syndrome. A quantity of roughly 0.5 to 1 ug RNA underwent reverse transcription using random hexamers. TCRdb re-called the immunoSEQ multiplex PCR reads with MiXCR, one entry per CDR3 protein. This table has 350,000 to 550,000 distinct CDR3 sequences, about 85% appearing once. Input material: CD8+ T cells from PBMCs. The receptors shown here come from a human donor with multiple sclerosis.

V and J are TRBV12-5 and TRBJ1-2, with D perhaps TRBD1 (6 bases). With 5 bases removed from V and 4 bases from J, the gap between germline ends came to 14 bases. This CDR3 is 14 amino acids long. Germline lookup yields CDR1 LGHNT and CDR2 FRNRAP. CDR3 nucleotide sequence: TGTGCTAGTGGTCTGGACGGACAGACCTATGGCTACACCTTC. As protein: CASGLDGQTYGYTF.

The chain is built from TRBV6-4 and TRBJ2-3; 11 nucleotides match TRBD2. The V segment lost 1 base and the J segment 2 bases; nucleotides outside the gene matches: 8. CDR1 is MRHNA and CDR2 is SNTAGT in the germline V gene. This CDR3 region has 18 residues. The chain's CDR3 is CASSDFTGTSGPTDTQYF. For the CDR3, the DNA is TGTGCCAGCAGTGACTTCACCGGGACTAGCGGTCCCACAGATACGCAGTATTTT.

The rearrangement uses TRBV20-1 and TRBJ2-2; D might be TRBD1 or TRBD2, each matching 5 bases. Germline V lookup: CDR1 DFQATT, CDR2 SNEGSKA (reference sequence). The CDR3 is 21 amino acids. Trimming removed 1 base at V and 2 bases at J, with 29 bases between. In nucleotides, the CDR3 is TGCAGTGCTAGAGTGCCCTTGCGGGCTTTCTCAGGGATACCCAACACCGGGGAGCTGTTTTTT. Translating it yields CSARVPLRAFSGIPNTGELFF.

The rearrangement links TRBV27 to TRBJ2-7; D possibly matches TRBD1 or TRBD2 (5 bases each). V was pared by 7 bases and J by 1 base, with 20 bases between. Germline assignment: CDR1 MNHEY and CDR2 SMNVEV (reference sequence). The CDR3 runs 16 residues. CDR3 loop: CASTPVGGMRSYEQYF. Here the CDR3 DNA reads TGTGCCAGCACGCCGGTTGGGGGAATGAGATCCTACGAGCAGTACTTC.

The CDR3 DNA follows: TGCAGCGCGCCGGGCGGGATCGGGGAGCTGTTTTTT. The encoded protein is CSAPGGIGELFF. This chain links TRBV29-1 with TRBJ2-2; D is perhaps TRBD2 (6 bases). Germline V gene lookup returns CDR1 SQVTM and CDR2 ANQGSEA. The CDR3 has 12 amino acids. Between the trimmed V and J ends, which lost 7 bases and 7 bases, there was a span of 13 bases.

This chain uses TRBV28 with TRBJ2-2; D not resolved. The CDR3 loop spans 15 amino acids. Germline V gene sequence: CDR1 MDHEN, CDR2 SYDVKM. Trimming stripped 6 bases from V and 4 bases from J, with 15 bases between. CDR3 amino acids: CASSYENSPTGELFF. CDR3 DNA sequence: TGTGCCAGCAGCTACGAAAACAGCCCCACCGGGGAGCTGTTTTTT. The full variable domain, in which reference TRBV28 and TRBJ2-2 provide the parts outside the CDR3, is DVKVTQSSRYLVKRTGEKVFLECVQDMDHENMFWYRQDPGLGLRLIYFSYDVKMKEKGDIPEGYSVSREKKERFSLILESASTNQTSMYLCASSYENSPTGELFFGEGSRLTVL.

The chain combines TRBV6-5 with TRBJ1-1; D remains ambiguous. The CDR3 spans 13 residues. The V and J ends lost 5 bases and 1 base respectively, with 8 bases between them. The germline CDR1 and CDR2 sequences are MNHEY and SVGAGI. This CDR3 is CASSPSANTEAFF. In DNA form, the CDR3 reads TGTGCCAGCAGTCCGTCGGCGAACACTGAAGCTTTCTTT.

The rearrangement uses TRBV12-3 or TRBV12-4 and TRBJ2-1, with 7 positions matching TRBD2. This CDR3 is built from 15 residues. The V and J ends lost 0 bases and 8 bases, in that order; junction bases with no gene match: 7. The CDR3 here is CASSLAPNAGDEQFF. The CDR3 DNA reads TGTGCCAGCAGTTTAGCACCCAACGCGGGGGATGAGCAGTTCTTC.

V and J are TRBV20-1 and TRBJ2-7; D is ambiguous. V gave up 0 bases and J gave up 3 bases, with 6 bases separating them. Germline V gene sequence: CDR1 DFQATT, CDR2 SNEGSKA (reference sequence). The CDR3 sequence is 12 residues long. In nucleotides, the CDR3 is TGCAGTGCTAGAGAGAGGATCTACGAGCAGTACTTC. Translated, it gives CSARERIYEQYF.

The chain has TRBV3-1 and TRBJ2-7; D is perhaps TRBD1 (6 bases). Trimming pared 0 bases from V and 6 bases from J, leaving 15 bases between. CDR1 LGHDT and CDR2 YNNKEL come from the germline V gene (reference sequence). The CDR3 spans 15 residues. In DNA form, the CDR3 reads TGTGCCAGCAGCCAAGATAGGGACACGATCTTCGAGCAGTACTTC. This sequence encodes CASSQDRDTIFEQYF.

This chain connects TRBV6-9 to TRBJ2-2, with a tentative D call TRBD1 (6 bases). Germline loops: CDR1 MNHGY, CDR2 SVAAGI. The CDR3 length is 17 residues. V was trimmed by 0 bases and J by 6 bases, leaving 17 bases between them. The CDR3 coding sequence is TGTGCCAGCAGTTATTCGATATTGGGGGCCCATGCCGGGGAGCTGTTTTTT. Residues: CASSYSILGAHAGELFF.

The chain carries TRBV12-3 or TRBV12-4 and TRBJ2-2; D is ambiguous. The V end was cut by 3 bases, the J end by 0 bases, with 11 bases between. The CDR3 has 16 residues. The chain's CDR3 is CASSFDGPANTGELFF. In nucleotides, the CDR3 is TGTGCCAGCAGTTTTGACGGCCCAGCGAACACCGGGGAGCTGTTTTTT.

V is TRBV19 and J is TRBJ1-1; D uncertain. CDR1 is LNHDA, CDR2 SQIVND, per germline (reference sequence). Trimming left V 5 bases short and J 8 bases short, with 9 bases between. The CDR3 length is 11 residues. This chain's CDR3 is CASSSGNEAFF. The CDR3 DNA follows: TGTGCCAGTAGTTCCGGAAACGAAGCTTTCTTT.

V is TRBV12-3 or TRBV12-4 and J is TRBJ1-5, with no clear D. Trimming removed 3 bases at V and 7 bases at J, with 7 bases between. The CDR3 loop spans 12 amino acids. CDR3: CASSLVEQPQHF. The CDR3 nucleotides are TGTGCCAGCAGTTTGGTAGAGCAGCCCCAGCATTTT.

Only one count was recorded for this clonotype. The chain joins TRBV5-6 to TRBJ1-6, with D hard to call. The CDR3 loop spans 14 amino acids. CDR1 and CDR2 from the germline V gene are SGHDT and YYEEEE. V was pared by 7 bases and J by 3 bases, with 11 bases between. The DNA for the CDR3 is TGTGCCAGCCAGAAAAGGGTCTATAATTCACCCCTCCACTTT. This encodes CASQKRVYNSPLHF.

This chain joins TRBV2 and TRBJ2-3; no firm D call. The CDR3 loop spans 15 amino acids. Germline V CDR1 and CDR2: SNHLY, FYNNEI. Trimming pared 1 base from V and 0 bases from J, leaving 8 bases between. CDR3 sequence reads: CASSEGVGSTDTQYF. CDR3 nucleotide sequence: TGTGCCAGCAGTGAAGGCGTGGGGAGCACAGATACGCAGTATTTT.

The chain recombines TRBV5-1 with TRBJ2-2; 8 nucleotides line up with TRBD1. From germline, CDR1 is SGHRS and CDR2 YFSETQ. V was clipped by 9 bases and J by 7 bases; unmatched bases: 11. This CDR3 region has 14 residues. Written as DNA, the CDR3 is TGCGCCACGGAAGGACAGGGAACCAGCGGGGAGCTGTTTTTT. This gives the protein CATEGQGTSGELFF.

J is TRBJ2-1 and V is TRBV27; D is tentatively TRBD1 or TRBD2 (5 bases each). Trimming took off 5 bases at V and 0 bases at J, with 11 bases between the two ends. This CDR3 region has 15 residues. Per the germline V gene, CDR1 is MNHEY and CDR2 is SMNVEV (reference sequence). The CDR3 sequence is CASSPGTSSYNEQFF. CDR3 DNA sequence: TGTGCCAGCAGTCCCGGGACGTCCTCCTACAATGAGCAGTTCTTC.

The chain recombines TRBV2 with TRBJ2-1; 12 bases are shared with TRBD1. The CDR3 is made up of 15 amino acids. V was clipped by 4 bases and J by 7 bases; unmatched bases: 5. Germline CDR1 SNHLY, CDR2 FYNNEI. The CDR3 DNA is TGTGCCAGCAGTGCCGGGACAGGGGGCCTTAATGAGCAGTTCTTC. This translates into CASSAGTGGLNEQFF. The full variable domain, its missing parts supplied by reference TRBV2 and TRBJ2-1, is EPEVTQTPSHQVTQMGQEVILRCVPISNHLYFYWYRQILGQKVEFLVSFYNNEISEKSEIFDDQFSVERPDGSNFTLKIRSTKLEDSAMYFCASSAGTGGLNEQFFGPGTRLTVL.

A single count supports this clonotype. The J gene is TRBJ2-1, the V gene TRBV7-9, with 10 bases aligning to TRBD2. V shed 2 bases, J shed 6 bases, and the junction held 7 bases outside the gene matches. This CDR3 is built from 16 residues. Germline V lookup: CDR1 SEHNR, CDR2 FQNEAQ (reference sequence). As DNA, the CDR3 is TGTGCCAGCAGCTTAACTAGCGGGGAGTGGGGCAATGAGCAGTTCTTC. Amino acids: CASSLTSGEWGNEQFF.

This rearrangement joins TRBV6-5 to TRBJ2-1; D remains unclear. Trimming removed 0 bases at V and 0 bases at J, with 9 bases between. The CDR3 sequence is 16 residues long. Per germline, CDR1 MNHEY and CDR2 SVGAGI. CDR3 DNA: TGTGCCAGCAGTTACTCGGCACTCAGCTCCTACAATGAGCAGTTCTTC. This gives the protein CASSYSALSSYNEQFF.

The CDR3 DNA follows: TGTGCCAGCACCCCGGGCGGAGTCGGGGAGCAGTTCTTC. Translation: CASTPGGVGEQFF. The genes are TRBV12-3 or TRBV12-4 and TRBJ2-1; D remains unclear. Trimming pared 7 bases from V and 10 bases from J, leaving 17 bases between. There are 13 residues in the CDR3.

The rearrangement uses TRBV27 and TRBJ2-7; D might be TRBD2 (7 bases). CDR1 is MNHEY and CDR2 is SMNVEV in the germline V gene (reference sequence). CDR3 size: 14 residues. Trimming cost V 3 bases and J 3 bases, with 12 bases left between them. CDR3 amino acids: CASSLAGAYYEQYF. CDR3 DNA sequence: TGTGCCAGCAGTTTGGCGGGGGCCTACTACGAGCAGTACTTC.

The chain carries TRBV5-5 and TRBJ2-4; possible D gene TRBD2, 5 bases. CDR1 SGHKS and CDR2 YYEKEE come from the germline V gene (reference sequence). V was cut by 4 bases and J by 6 bases, with 14 bases left in between. The CDR3 sequence is 14 residues long. CDR3 protein: CASSQWEIGNIQYF. DNA for the CDR3: TGTGCCAGCAGCCAGTGGGAGATCGGAAACATTCAGTACTTC.

CDR3 sequence: CASSPLAGDTYNEQFF. The DNA of the CDR3 is TGTGCCAGCAGTCCCCTTGCGGGGGACACCTACAATGAGCAGTTCTTC. J is TRBJ2-1 and V is TRBV27; TRBD2 is a possible D gene (7 bases). Germline CDR1 reads MNHEY; CDR2 reads SMNVEV (reference sequence). Trimming pared 5 bases from V and 2 bases from J, leaving 16 bases between. The CDR3 is 16 amino acids.